The 28 T cell receptor beta chains below come from one sample, sequenced in a study of vaccination and CD4 T cells after COVID-19. These receptors' antigens are unknown. The Oncomine TCR Beta short-read assay was applied to DNA of cultured CD4+ T cells. TCRdb called the PCR reads again in MiXCR, with one record for every CDR3 protein. The table has about 17,000 distinct CDR3 sequences, roughly 50% seen once. Indicated time point: late sampling 161 to 241 days after vaccination in three convalescent patients. The treatment: roughly 11-day PBMC culture with coronavirus spike peptide pools or control peptides (ViraFEST assay). Sequenced material: CD4+ T cells from blood, cultured in vitro, taken about 7 months after SARS-CoV-2 vaccination. The receptors were sampled from a human donor who had recovered from COVID-19.

This clonotype came up a few times. Its ends do not fully match the called genes, so a read error is possible. The V and J genes are TRBV20-1 and TRBJ2-3; D is perhaps TRBD2 (5 bases). CDR1 and CDR2 (germline): DFQATT, SNEGSKA (reference sequence). CDR3 length: 15 amino acids. The CDR3 DNA follows: TGCAGTGCTGGAGACGTATACGACTACACAGATACGCAGTATTTT. Translating gives CSAGDVYDYTDTQYF.

The J gene is TRBJ1-2, the V gene TRBV7-9; perhaps TRBD1 as D (5 bases). The CDR3 consists of 15 residues. CDR1 is SEHNR and CDR2 is FQNEAQ in the germline V gene (reference sequence). V lost 0 bases to trimming and J lost 4 bases, with 12 bases between them. CDR3 in DNA: TGTGCCAGCAGCTTAGCCCCGGGACGGAGCTATGGCTACACCTTC. Protein sequence: CASSLAPGRSYGYTF.

The chain employs TRBV5-5 and TRBJ2-1; D gene uncertain. The V end was cut by 1 base, the J end by 7 bases, with 9 bases between. Germline V lookup: CDR1 SGHKS, CDR2 YYEKEE (reference sequence). The CDR3 is 13 amino acids. This chain's CDR3 is CASSLLTGNEQFF. The CDR3 bases are TGTGCCAGCAGCTTGTTGACCGGGAATGAGCAGTTCTTC. Variable domain in full (rest from reference TRBV5-5 and TRBJ2-1): DAGVTQSPTHLIKTRGQQVTLRCSPISGHKSVSWYQQVLGQGPQFIFQYYEKEERGRGNFPDRFSARQFPNYSSELNVNALLLGDSALYLCASSLLTGNEQFFGPGTRLTVL.

The rearrangement links TRBV2 to TRBJ2-1; 10 bases match TRBD1. Germline V gene data show CDR1 as SNHLY and CDR2 as FYNNEI. The V gene end was trimmed by 7 bases and the J gene end by 0 bases; junction bases not matched to a gene: 3. The CDR3 is 15 residues long. The DNA for the CDR3 is TGTGCCAGCACCCGGACAGGGGGCTCCTACAATGAGCAGTTCTTC. It translates to CASTRTGGSYNEQFF.

As concerns this clonotype: Compared with germline, one end of the junction differs, possibly owing to a read error. The V call is TRBV6-1, the J call TRBJ2-7; D remains ambiguous. The germline CDR1 and CDR2 sequences are MNHNS and SASEGT. The CDR3 length is 13 residues. The CDR3 region has the DNA TGTGCCAGCAGTACCTCGTTGATCTACGAGCAGTATTTC. This gives the protein CASSTSLIYEQYF.

This rearrangement joins TRBV24-1 to TRBJ2-2; D may match TRBD1 or TRBD2 (5 bases each). This CDR3 is built from 15 residues. Trimming took 4 bases from V and 7 from J, leaving 15 bases between them. Germline lookup yields CDR1 KGHDR and CDR2 SFDVKD. CDR3 sequence: CATSDHRDGIGELFF. In nucleotides, the CDR3 is TGTGCCACCAGTGACCACCGGGACGGCATCGGGGAGCTGTTTTTT.

CDR3 loop: CASSLGRRAFF. The CDR3 DNA reads TGTGCCAGCAGCTTAGGTCGCCGAGCTTTCTTT. The rearrangement links TRBV7-9 to TRBJ1-1; D ambiguous. This CDR3 has 11 amino acids. Germline V gene data show CDR1 as SEHNR and CDR2 as FQNEAQ (reference sequence). The V end was cut by 1 base, the J end by 10 bases, with 7 bases between.

This clonotype was seen more than once but under ten times. This chain uses TRBV19 with TRBJ2-7; D is perhaps TRBD1 (5 bases). The germline V gene encodes CDR1 LNHDA and CDR2 SQIVND (reference sequence). This CDR3 is 14 amino acids long. Trimming shortened V by 2 bases and J by 0 bases, and 8 bases separated the two germline ends. The CDR3: CASSIQGSSYEQYF. CDR3 DNA: TGTGCCAGTAGTATACAGGGAAGCTCCTACGAGCAGTACTTC.

The rearrangement joins TRBV20-1 to TRBJ2-7; D may match TRBD1 or TRBD2 (5 bases each). The CDR3 extends over 17 amino acids. V gave up 0 bases and J gave up 2 bases, with 20 bases separating them. CDR1 and CDR2 from the germline V gene are DFQATT and SNEGSKA (reference sequence). The CDR3 loop is CSARDLSGWDGTYEQYF. In nucleotides, the CDR3 is TGCAGTGCTAGAGATCTGTCGGGGTGGGACGGAACCTACGAGCAGTACTTC.

The chain couples TRBV20-1 to TRBJ2-7; no reliable D call. CDR1 and CDR2 from the germline V gene are DFQATT and SNEGSKA (reference sequence). V dropped 5 bases and J dropped 6 bases, with 20 bases sitting between them. The CDR3 is made up of 14 amino acids. The CDR3 spells CSAAKGAVTGEQYF. CDR3 sequence (DNA): TGCAGTGCTGCCAAGGGTGCAGTTACCGGCGAGCAGTACTTC.

The chain employs TRBV5-8 and TRBJ2-5; maybe TRBD1 (6 bases). The CDR3 runs 16 residues. Germline CDR1 SGHTS, CDR2 YDEGEE. V was pared by 6 bases and J by 3 bases, with 21 bases between. Written as DNA, the CDR3 is TGTGCCAGCACGATCGGTACCAGGGGAAGGGAAGAGACCCAGTACTTC. This sequence encodes CASTIGTRGREETQYF.

V gene TRBV6-6 combines with J gene TRBJ1-1; weak D call: TRBD1 (6 bases). CDR1 is MNHNY, CDR2 SVGAGI, per germline (reference sequence). V was cut by 6 bases and J by 5 bases, with 16 bases left in between. The CDR3 has 14 amino acids. The CDR3 region is CASRSRDIVTEAFF. CDR3 coding DNA: TGTGCCAGCAGATCGCGGGACATAGTAACTGAAGCTTTCTTT.

This chain connects TRBV7-9 to TRBJ2-1, with D maybe TRBD2 (6 bases). The CDR3 has 15 residues. CDR1 and CDR2 from the germline V gene are SEHNR and FQNEAQ (reference sequence). The V and J ends lost 3 bases and 3 bases respectively, with 12 bases between them. For the CDR3, the DNA is TGTGCCAGCAGCTTTATCGGCGGGGACTACAATGAGCAGTTCTTC. Translation: CASSFIGGDYNEQFF. Supplemented by reference TRBV7-9 and TRBJ2-1, the full variable domain reads DTGVSQNPRHKITKRGQNVTFRCDPISEHNRLYWYRQTLGQGPEFLTYFQNEAQLEKSRLLSDRFSAERPKGSFSTLEIQRTEQGDSAMYLCASSFIGGDYNEQFFGPGTRLTVL.

Of note for this clonotype: At one end, the junction sequence differs from germline, possibly due to a read error. The chain couples TRBV7-2 to TRBJ1-2; D is possibly TRBD1 (6 bases). The CDR3 has 12 amino acids. Germline-derived CDR1 and CDR2 are SGHTA and FQGNSA. CDR3 sequence: CASSLGGGRIAF. The CDR3 DNA is TGTGCCAGCAGCTTAGGTGGGGGGCGCATCGCCTTC.

The genes are TRBV7-2 and TRBJ2-1; 7 bases match TRBD2. The CDR3 has 14 residues. The germline V gene has CDR1 SGHTA and CDR2 FQGNSA. V was clipped by 0 bases and J by 9 bases; unmatched bases: 5. The CDR3 reads CASSLAGGSGEQFF. DNA for the CDR3: TGTGCCAGCAGCTTAGCGGGGGGGTCGGGTGAGCAGTTCTTC. The variable domain in full, with the rest retrieved from reference TRBV7-2 and TRBJ2-1, is GAGVSQSPSNKVTEKGKDVELRCDPISGHTALYWYRQSLGQGLEFLIYFQGNSAPDKSGLPSDRFSAERTGGSVSTLTIQRTQQEDSAVYLCASSLAGGSGEQFFGPGTRLTVL.

This clonotype was observed a few times. The chain uses TRBV15 and TRBJ1-6; D unclear. This CDR3 is built from 15 residues. Per germline, CDR1 LNHNV and CDR2 YYDKDF (reference sequence). Trimming took off 5 bases at V and 0 bases at J, with 8 bases between the two ends. The CDR3 DNA follows: TGTGCCACCAGCGCTGGTCGCTCCTATAATTCACCCCTCCACTTT. This encodes CATSAGRSYNSPLHF.

The chain recombines TRBV5-1 with TRBJ2-5, with TRBD2 identical over 11 bases. The CDR3 has 15 residues. V lost 0 bases, J lost 2 bases, and 0 bases stayed unmatched. Germline CDR1 reads SGHRS; CDR2 reads YFSETQ. CDR3: CASSLGLAGQETQYF. DNA for the CDR3: TGCGCCAGCAGCTTGGGACTAGCGGGGCAAGAGACCCAGTACTTC.

With respect to this clonotype: A read error may produce the germline difference seen at one junction end. CDR3 sequence reads: CYRGDSPFHF. CDR3 in DNA: TGCTACCGGGGGGATTCACCCTTCCACTTT. The chain is built from TRBV23-1 and TRBJ1-6; D possibly corresponds to TRBD1 (5 bases). TRBV23-1 is an open reading frame, and its role is uncertain. The CDR3 has 10 amino acids.

The chain has TRBV7-2 and TRBJ2-3, with TRBD2 identical over 8 bases. The length of the CDR3 is 17 residues. V trimming: 5 bases; J trimming: 1 base; junction bases outside the gene matches: 11. Germline V gene sequence: CDR1 SGHTA, CDR2 FQGNSA. For the CDR3, the DNA is TGTGCCAGCAGCCGCCGAGTAAGCGGGGGTGGCACAGATACGCAGTATTTT. It encodes CASSRRVSGGGTDTQYF.

V usage is TRBV27 and J usage is TRBJ1-2; 10 bases match TRBD1. V shed 5 bases, J shed 5 bases, and the junction held 5 bases outside the gene matches. Germline assignment: CDR1 MNHEY and CDR2 SMNVEV (reference sequence). CDR3 size: 14 residues. The CDR3 coding sequence is TGTGCCAGCAGTGCGGGACAGGGGATTTATGGCTACACCTTC. Residues: CASSAGQGIYGYTF.

This chain joins TRBV20-1 and TRBJ2-3; no reliable D call. The CDR3 is made up of 14 amino acids. With 0 bases removed from V and 4 bases from J, the gap between germline ends came to 11 bases. CDR1 and CDR2 (germline): DFQATT, SNEGSKA (reference sequence). The CDR3 sequence: CSARDRVGSDTQYF. The CDR3 bases are TGCAGTGCTAGAGATCGGGTTGGTTCAGATACGCAGTATTTT.

Only one count was recorded for this clonotype. The chain employs TRBV11-3 and TRBJ2-5; D unclear. The CDR3 spans 13 residues. CDR1 SGHNT and CDR2 YENEEA come from the germline V gene. V lost 3 bases and J 7 bases, leaving 12 bases between the germline ends. CDR3 nucleotides: TGTGCCAGCAGCTTGACTCTAAGAGGGACCCAGTACTTC. It is translated as CASSLTLRGTQYF.

The chain recombines TRBV6-1 with TRBJ2-1, with 11 nucleotides matching TRBD2. V shed 6 bases and J 1 base; nucleotides not matched to a gene: 8. Germline CDR1 and CDR2: MNHNS and SASEGT. The CDR3 has 17 residues. CDR3 DNA: TGTGCCAGCAGCCGCTTTAGCGGGGGGGCATCCTACAATGAGCAGTTCTTC. Protein product: CASSRFSGGASYNEQFF.

Within the sample, this clonotype is medium-sized (0.01 to 0.1%). The chain has TRBV7-2 and TRBJ2-3; the D is unclear. The CDR3 runs 11 residues. V lost 5 bases to trimming and J lost 10 bases, with 10 bases between them. Germline values: CDR1 SGHTA, CDR2 FQGNSA. CDR3 nucleotides: TGTGCCAGCAGCCTCACCGGGCCGCAGTATTTT. It yields the protein CASSLTGPQYF. The variable domain in full, with the rest retrieved from reference TRBV7-2 and TRBJ2-3, is GAGVSQSPSNKVTEKGKDVELRCDPISGHTALYWYRQSLGQGLEFLIYFQGNSAPDKSGLPSDRFSAERTGGSVSTLTIQRTQQEDSAVYLCASSLTGPQYFGPGTRLTVL.

Concerning this clonotype: Relative to the germline gene, one junction end is altered; a read error may explain this. The rearrangement joins TRBV20-1 to TRBJ2-2; D assignment may be TRBD1 or TRBD2 (5 bases each). The CDR3 has 13 residues. Germline lookup yields CDR1 DFQATT and CDR2 SNEGSKA (reference sequence). The CDR3 spells CSARGANTGELFF. CDR3 nucleotides: TGCAGTGCGAGAGGGGCGAACACCGGGGAGCTGTTTTTT.

This clonotype showed up just once. The CDR3 sequence is CASSPGGQSVTQYF. In DNA form, the CDR3 reads TGTGCCAGCTCACCTGGGGGACAGAGCGTGACCCAGTACTTC. The chain combines TRBV18 with TRBJ2-5, with 7 bases matching TRBD1. The length of the CDR3 is 14 residues. The germline gives CDR1 KGHSH, CDR2 LQKENI. The junction had 8 bases not matched to a gene; V was cut back by 3 bases and J by 7 bases.

The gene calls are TRBV28 and TRBJ2-5; 8 positions match TRBD1. V shed 5 bases, J shed 5 bases, and the junction held 10 bases outside the gene matches. There are 15 residues in the CDR3. From germline, CDR1 is MDHEN and CDR2 SYDVKM. CDR3 in amino acids: CASSPPGGVGETQYF. Here the CDR3 DNA reads TGTGCCAGCAGTCCTCCAGGGGGCGTCGGGGAGACCCAGTACTTC.

Note on this clonotype: At one end the junction does not follow the germline gene, possibly because of a read error. This chain connects TRBV24-1 to TRBJ2-7; D may match TRBD1 or TRBD2 (5 bases each). Germline CDR1 reads KGHDR; CDR2 reads SFDVKD. The length of the CDR3 is 15 residues. CDR3 in DNA: TGTGCCACCAGTGTATTGGGACGGAACTCCTACGGGCAGTACTTC. The encoded protein is CATSVLGRNSYGQYF.